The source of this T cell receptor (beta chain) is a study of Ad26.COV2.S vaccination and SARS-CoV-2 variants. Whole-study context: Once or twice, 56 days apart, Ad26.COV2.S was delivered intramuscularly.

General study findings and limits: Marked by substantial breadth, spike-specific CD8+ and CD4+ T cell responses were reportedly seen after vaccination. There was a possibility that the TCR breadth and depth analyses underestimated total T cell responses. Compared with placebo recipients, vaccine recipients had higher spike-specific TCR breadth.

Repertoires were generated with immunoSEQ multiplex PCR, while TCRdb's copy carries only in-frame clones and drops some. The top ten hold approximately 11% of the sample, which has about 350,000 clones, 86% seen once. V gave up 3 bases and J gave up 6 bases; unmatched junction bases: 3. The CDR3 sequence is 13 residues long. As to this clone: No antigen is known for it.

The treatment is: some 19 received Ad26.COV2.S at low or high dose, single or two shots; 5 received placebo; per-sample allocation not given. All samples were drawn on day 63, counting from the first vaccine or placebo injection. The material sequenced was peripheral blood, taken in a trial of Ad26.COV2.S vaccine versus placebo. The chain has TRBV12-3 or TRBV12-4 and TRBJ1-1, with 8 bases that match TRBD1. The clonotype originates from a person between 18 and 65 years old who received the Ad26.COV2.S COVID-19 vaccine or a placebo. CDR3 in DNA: TGTGCCAGCAGTTTTAGACAGGGGCCTGAAGCTTTCTTT. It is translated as CASSFRQGPEAFF.